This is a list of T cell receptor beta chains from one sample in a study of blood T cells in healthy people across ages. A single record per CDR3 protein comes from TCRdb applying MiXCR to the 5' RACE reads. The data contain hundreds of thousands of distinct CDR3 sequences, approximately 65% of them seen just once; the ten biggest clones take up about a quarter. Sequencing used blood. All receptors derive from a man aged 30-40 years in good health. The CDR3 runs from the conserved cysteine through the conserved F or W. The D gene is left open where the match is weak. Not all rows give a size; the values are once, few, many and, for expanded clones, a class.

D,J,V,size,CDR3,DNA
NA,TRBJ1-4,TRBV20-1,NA,CSASPRRYEKLFF,TGCAGTGCTAGTCCGAGGCGTTATGAAAAACTGTTTTTT
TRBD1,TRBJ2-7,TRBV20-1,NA,CSGAPGQVRYEQYF,TGCAGTGGGGCGCCGGGACAGGTTCGGTACGAGCAGTACTTC
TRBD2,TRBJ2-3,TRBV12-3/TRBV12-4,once,CASSSDSGGASPTDTQYF,TGTGCCAGCAGTTCAGATAGCGGGGGGGCCTCGCCCACAGATACGCAGTATTTT
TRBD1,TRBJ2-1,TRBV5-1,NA,CASSLGGQGKVEQFF,TGCGCCAGCAGCTTGGGCGGACAGGGGAAGGTTGAGCAGTTCTTC
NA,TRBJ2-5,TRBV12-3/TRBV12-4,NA,CASSLGGRVETQYF,TGTGCCAGCAGTTTAGGGGGGCGCGTGGAGACCCAGTACTTC
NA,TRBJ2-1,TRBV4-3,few,CASSQEGGKTNEQFF,TGCGCCAGCAGCCAAGAAGGGGGGAAGACCAATGAGCAGTTCTTC
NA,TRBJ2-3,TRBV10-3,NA,CAISEATGYTDTQYF,TGTGCCATCAGTGAGGCAACAGGGTACACAGATACGCAGTATTTT
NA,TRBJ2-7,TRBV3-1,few,CASSHRGHEQYF,TGTGCCAGCAGCCACAGGGGCCACGAGCAGTACTTC
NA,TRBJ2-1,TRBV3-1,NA,CASSQRAGLENEQFF,TGTGCCAGCAGCCAAAGAGCGGGTTTAGAGAATGAGCAGTTCTTC
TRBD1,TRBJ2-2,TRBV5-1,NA,CASSLQPGQTNTGELFF,TGCGCCAGCAGCTTGCAGCCGGGACAGACGAACACCGGGGAGCTGTTTTTT
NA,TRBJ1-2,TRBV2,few,CASNRGGLGYTF,TGTGCCAGCAACCGGGGGGGTTTGGGCTACACCTTC
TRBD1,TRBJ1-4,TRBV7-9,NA,CASSIGTGFEKLFF,TGTGCCAGCAGCATCGGGACAGGATTTGAAAAACTGTTTTTT
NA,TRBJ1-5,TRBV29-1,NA,CRVLWVYSNQPQHF,TGCAGAGTCTTATGGGTTTATAGCAATCAGCCCCAGCATTTT
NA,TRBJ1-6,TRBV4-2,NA,CASSQDHDPPNSPLHF,TGTGCCAGCAGCCAAGATCACGACCCCCCTAATTCACCCCTCCACTTT